This T cell receptor beta chain was profiled in a study of beta chain features in type 1 diabetes. Background on the study: What patients shared with healthy donors was a similar profile of age, gender and cell yields.

The trim removed 5 bases at V and 4 bases at J, leaving 6 bases unmatched. The germline CDR1 and CDR2 sequences are SGHTA and FQGNSA. The CDR3 extends over 16 amino acids. This clone was counted a few times. The antigen is not known. The entirety of the isolated RNA underwent reverse transcription, so expressed TCRB transcripts were sequenced. Naive, central memory and regulatory T cell samples yielded about 4 million reads on average. Clones were read by immunoSEQ multiplex PCR, and TCRdb kept only the in-frame ones, dropping some. The table includes 200,000 to 300,000 clones, more than 65% detected once. Study-level results: Type 1 diabetes patients had fewer VDJ junction insertions and more deletions. In comparison with healthy donors, patients had naive, central memory and Treg TCRB repertoires that appeared more similar.

Input material: naive CD4+ T cells from blood. The chain joins TRBV7-2 to TRBJ2-3; 13 nucleotides match TRBD2. This TCR came from a young man in good health. Here the CDR3 reads CASSPRTSGSSDTQYF. The CDR3 DNA reads as TGTGCCAGCAGCCCTCGGACTAGCGGGAGTTCAGATACGCAGTATTTT.